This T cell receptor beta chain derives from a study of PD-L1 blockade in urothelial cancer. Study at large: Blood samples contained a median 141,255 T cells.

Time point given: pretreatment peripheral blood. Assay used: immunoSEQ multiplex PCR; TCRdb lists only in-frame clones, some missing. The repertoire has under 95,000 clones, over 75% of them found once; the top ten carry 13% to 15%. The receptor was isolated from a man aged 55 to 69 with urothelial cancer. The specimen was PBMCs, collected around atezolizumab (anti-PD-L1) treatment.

The CDR3 reads CASSWFFTGNYEQYF. CDR3 nucleotides: TGTGCCAGCAGCTGGTTTTTCACCGGGAACTACGAGCAGTACTTC. The chain employs TRBV7-8 and TRBJ2-7; a weak D match, TRBD2 (5 bases). Trimming pared 4 bases from V and 3 bases from J, leaving 16 bases between. CDR1 and CDR2 (germline): SGHVS, FQNEAQ. The CDR3 extends over 15 amino acids.